The clone carrying this TCR beta chain was seen many times. Antigen: not known. Specified time point: pre-sensitization, week 0. Treatment here: therapeutic diphenylcyclopropenone sensitization with weekly scalp DPC. Extraction of total RNA was performed on unfractionated whole blood. This sample stems from a study of human T cells and chemical hapten exposure. About the study: Small volume differences among pooled libraries mainly caused per-sample TCR yield variation. Findings and caveats of the study: TCRs exceeding 1 in 1000 frequency stayed unchanged with DPC sensitization.

TCRdb processed the RACE reads anew with MiXCR; each CDR3 protein has one entry. Among around 300,000 distinct CDR3 sequences listed, around 5.5% were seen once. The CDR3 is 15 amino acids. The germline gives CDR1 SGHTA, CDR2 FQGNSA. V was pared by 4 bases and J by 0 bases, with 10 bases between. The clonotype originates from a woman aged 18-29 years with alopecia areata. Some clones in this sample may be carry-over from other donors' samples. The source was whole blood, collected in connection with sensitization to the hapten diphenylcyclopropenone (DPC). V gene TRBV7-2 combines with J gene TRBJ1-3; D not resolved. This chain's CDR3 is CASSSGFGSGNTIYF. The CDR3 DNA is TGTGCCAGCAGCTCGGGTTTCGGCTCTGGAAACACCATATATTTT.